The subject of this entry is one T cell receptor beta chain. The antigen it binds to is not known. No base quality values were provided; no much bigger clone lies one nucleotide off. Using the immunoSEQ hsTCRbeta Kit, TCR beta CDR3 regions were sequenced from DNA. Regarding the original processing steps: The ImmunoSEQ Analyzer was used to analyse the TCR sequencing data. T cell clonality was defined as 1 minus Pielou's evenness, calculated on productive rearrangements. The inverse Simpson index, applied to productive templates, was used to measure T cell diversity. T cell density was TCR beta template counts normalized to usable DNA, estimated by amplifying and sequencing housekeeping genes. TCR metrics were compared across histologic stages using two-sided Kruskal-Wallis tests. Drawn from immuneACCESS, this table holds only the in-frame rearrangements with V and J called that TCRdb kept. Clones are partly lost; checked studies trace under half to an unresolved V gene and leave the rest unexplained. V and J calls plus clone size are reproduced from that table; the DNA served to infer D and trimming. Within this sample are 6,000 or so clones, with about 81% of them counted one time only. The ten largest clones represent about 5.4% of the sample.

Between 2014 and 2017, the patients underwent resection in either Japan or China. Histologic diagnosis of each case was confirmed independently by two lung cancer pathologists on H&E slides. For nucleic acid extraction, premalignant or tumor cells were enriched by macro-dissection following pathologic assessment. FFPE tissue was used for DNA isolation with the AllPrep DNA/RNA FFPE Kit. These data belong to a study of immune evolution from preneoplasia to lung adenocarcinoma (dated by TCRdb to about 2021). General notes on the study: No AAH lesions showed HLA loss of heterozygosity, compared with 5.5% to 8% of AIS, approximately 15% of MIA and less than 35% of ADC lesions. POLYSOLVER was used to infer Class I HLA alleles from exome data, and LOHHLA was used to detect allele-specific HLA loss. Resected precursor lesions (AAH, AIS, MIA) and invasive adenocarcinomas were each compared against paired morphologically normal lung tissue. The immune data were combined with whole exome sequencing and methylation data from the same cohort of nodules. The study reported that more than 85 samples were used for TCR sequencing. Sample size was determined by specimen availability and not by a prior power calculation. In total, the cohort included 50 or so patients with pulmonary nodules, all of whom underwent surgical resection. The study used immune gene expression, TCR sequencing and multiplex immunofluorescence to profile the immune contexture of lung adenocarcinoma precursors and invasive adenocarcinoma. TCR sequencing data were obtained from under 60 patients. Results the study describes overall, beyond this receptor: Normal lung had the highest top T cell clone frequencies, which appeared to decline progressively from AAH through AIS, MIA and invasive adenocarcinoma. The highest clonality was observed in normal lung, whereas higher T cell density and diversity but lower clonality appeared to be present in later-stage lesions. Because all patients came from Japan and China, whether the findings apply to Western populations was uncertain. T cell clonality was highest in KRAS-mutant nodules compared with EGFR-mutant or double wild-type lesions. The findings reflected association rather than direct causation, and larger cohorts with long-term follow-up and longitudinal biopsies were considered necessary.

Sequences PRHDT (CDR1) and FYEKMQ (CDR2) are obtained from the germline V gene (reference sequence). V is pared back by 6 bases and J by 0 bases, with 17 bases lying between the germline termini. There are 16 amino acids in the CDR3, from cysteine to phenylalanine inclusive. Only the CDR3 portion is preserved as DNA: 48 bases, with reading frame beginning at the first base. Sequencing used FFPE invasive lung adenocarcinoma tissue. This specimen's cell subset or site label, interpreted: frankly invasive lung adenocarcinoma (ADC). The receptor's source is a person between 45 and 65 years old with lung adenocarcinoma. This receptor chain uses TRBV13 and TRBJ1-1, and TRBD1 may be the D gene, going by 6 matching bases. The DNA sequence reads TGTGCCAGCAGACACCGGACAGCACGCATGAACACTGAAGCTTTCTTT. Translation gives CASRHRTARMNTEAFF.